The 26 T cell receptor beta chains listed next were all sequenced from one sample in a study of T cells after yellow fever vaccination (dated by TCRdb to the late 2010s). The sample's treatment or condition label, in plain terms: live attenuated yellow fever vaccine strain. Receptor libraries were prepared by 5' RACE. The reads were generated on an Illumina NovaSeq 6000. The public reads were run again by TCRdb, first through fastp at Q25 and then through MiXCR, and only productive beta chains were kept. CDR3 protein sequences are deduplicated, and each keeps its most common genes and DNA. The sample data list around 300,000 distinct CDR3 sequences, and around 4.4% of these were observed just once. The ten largest clones capture 15% to 20% of the sample. Specimen: PBMCs, collected 15 days after the yellow fever booster vaccination. All receptors derive from a man younger than 35 who received the YFV17D yellow fever vaccine.

Many counts were recorded for this clonotype. This chain uses TRBV4-3 with TRBJ2-3; possible D gene TRBD1, 6 bases. This CDR3 has 14 amino acids. Trimming removed 8 bases from V and 5 bases from J, with 17 bases in between. Germline CDR1 and CDR2: LGHNA and YSLEER. The CDR3 region is CASASRGMRDTQYF. The DNA for the CDR3 is TGCGCCAGCGCCTCGAGGGGGATGAGAGATACGCAGTATTTT.

This clonotype appeared many times. This rearrangement joins TRBV4-3 to TRBJ2-7; TRBD2 agrees at 12 bases. The V and J ends lost 1 base and 3 bases, in that order; junction bases with no gene match: 1. Germline-derived CDR1 and CDR2 are LGHNA and YSLEER. This CDR3 has 15 residues. In DNA, the CDR3 is TGCGCCAGCAGCCAAGGGACTAGCGGGGTCTACGAGCAGTACGTC. It yields the protein CASSQGTSGVYEQYV.

In this sample, this clonotype turned up many times. The V gene is TRBV7-9, the J gene TRBJ2-5; D is unresolved. This CDR3 is built from 12 residues. Looked up from germline, CDR1 is SEHNR and CDR2 is FQNEAQ (reference sequence). The V end lost 3 bases, the J end lost 5 bases, and 7 bases lay between the germline ends. The chain's CDR3 is CASSLISETQYF. CDR3 DNA: TGTGCCAGCAGCTTGATCTCGGAGACCCAGTACTTC. Full variable domain (missing parts from reference TRBV7-9 and TRBJ2-5): DTGVSQNPRHKITKRGQNVTFRCDPISEHNRLYWYRQTLGQGPEFLTYFQNEAQLEKSRLLSDRFSAERPKGSFSTLEIQRTEQGDSAMYLCASSLISETQYFGPGTRLLVL.

This clonotype showed up many times. The chain combines TRBV4-1 with TRBJ2-2, with D possibly TRBD1 on 5 matching bases. V was trimmed by 3 bases and J by 4 bases, leaving 15 bases between them. The CDR3 sequence is 16 residues long. CDR1 and CDR2 (germline): MGHRA, YSYEKL. The CDR3 here is CASSHRATGPTGELFF. In nucleotides, the CDR3 is TGCGCCAGCAGCCATAGGGCTACAGGACCCACCGGGGAGCTGTTTTTT.

This clonotype was seen only a few times. The chain couples TRBV6-4 to TRBJ2-2; D is uncertain. CDR1 and CDR2 (germline): MRHNA, SNTAGT. V gave up 0 bases and J gave up 4 bases, with 6 bases separating them. The length of the CDR3 is 14 residues. DNA for the CDR3: TGTGCCAGCAGTGACTCGCCGGGCACCGGGGAGCTGTTTTTT. Its translation: CASSDSPGTGELFF.

This clonotype was observed at least ten times. The CDR3 here is CATSARGDEQFF. The CDR3 nucleotides are TGTGCCACCAGTGCCCGGGGGGATGAGCAGTTCTTC. This chain uses TRBV24-1 with TRBJ2-1; 7 bases are a match to TRBD2. CDR1 and CDR2 from the germline V gene are KGHDR and SFDVKD. There are 12 residues in the CDR3. V shed 5 bases, J shed 8 bases, and the junction held 2 bases outside the gene matches.

In DNA, the CDR3 is TGTGCCAGCAGCCAAGGACAGTGGGGCAATGAGCAGTTCTTC. This sequence encodes CASSQGQWGNEQFF. The rearrangement joins TRBV14 to TRBJ2-1; perhaps TRBD1 as D (5 bases). This CDR3 is built from 14 residues. V was cut by 1 base and J by 6 bases, with 10 bases left in between. CDR1 and CDR2 from the germline V gene are SGHDN and FVKESK.

This clonotype appeared a few times. V gene TRBV12-3 or TRBV12-4 combines with J gene TRBJ2-3; no definite D call. The germline V and J ends were trimmed by 2 bases and 0 bases, with 12 bases remaining between them. The length of the CDR3 is 16 residues. As DNA, the CDR3 is TGTGCCAGCAGTTTAAACGAACAGTCTAGCACAGATACGCAGTATTTT. Protein product: CASSLNEQSSTDTQYF.

Many counts were recorded for this clonotype. The chain combines TRBV12-3 or TRBV12-4 with TRBJ1-4, with D perhaps matching TRBD1 (5 bases). Trimming removed 5 bases at V and 9 bases at J, with 10 bases between. The CDR3 has 12 residues. The CDR3 loop is CASSLPDKKLFF. As DNA, the CDR3 is TGTGCCAGCAGTCTCCCGGACAAAAAACTGTTTTTT.

Only a few counts were recorded for this clonotype. This rearrangement joins TRBV6-2 or TRBV6-3 to TRBJ2-2; D is perhaps TRBD1 or TRBD2 (5 bases each). Germline V gene sequence: CDR1 MNHEY, CDR2 SVGEGT. This CDR3 has 13 amino acids. The V gene lost 11 bases and the J gene lost 5 bases, with 15 bases spanning the gap. The CDR3 sequence: CAFWDQKTGELFF. As DNA, the CDR3 is TGTGCCTTTTGGGACCAGAAGACCGGGGAGCTGTTTTTT.

Many counts were recorded for this clonotype. V usage is TRBV4-3 and J usage is TRBJ2-5, with 11 bases matching TRBD1. After removal of 4 bases from V and 0 bases from J, the junction contained 4 bases not matched to a gene. Germline assignment: CDR1 LGHNA and CDR2 YSLEER. The CDR3 has 16 amino acids. The CDR3 bases are TGCGCCAGCAGCCCCCGGACAGGGGGCCACCAAGAGACCCAGTACTTC. This encodes CASSPRTGGHQETQYF.

V is TRBV4-2 and J is TRBJ2-1; maybe TRBD2 (5 bases). This CDR3 is 14 amino acids long. In germline, CDR1 is LGHNA, CDR2 YNFKEQ. V was shortened by 1 base and J by 7 bases, with 11 bases between the two germline ends. The CDR3 DNA reads TGTGCCAGCAGCCAAGGGGCCGGGGAAAATGAGCAGTTCTTC. The encoded protein is CASSQGAGENEQFF.

The V and J genes are TRBV7-9 and TRBJ2-2; perhaps TRBD2 as D (5 bases). Looked up from germline, CDR1 is SEHNR and CDR2 is FQNEAQ (reference sequence). The CDR3 length is 14 residues. With 5 bases removed from V and 6 bases from J, the gap between germline ends came to 13 bases. The CDR3 here is CASSPLAGPGELFF. CDR3 nucleotide sequence: TGTGCCAGCAGCCCTCTCGCGGGTCCCGGGGAGCTGTTTTTT.

This clonotype was seen ten or more times. The chain couples TRBV12-3 or TRBV12-4 to TRBJ2-3, with 12 bases aligning to TRBD2. Losses at the gene ends were 6 bases for V and 4 bases for J; bases not matched to a gene: 8. The CDR3 is 16 residues long. The CDR3, as DNA: TGTGCCAGCAGCCCTAGCGGGGGGGCCGATGCAGATACGCAGTATTTT. Protein sequence: CASSPSGGADADTQYF.

This clonotype was observed at least ten times. This chain links TRBV9 with TRBJ1-1; no clear D. The germline V gene encodes CDR1 SGDLS and CDR2 YYNGEE. V was shortened by 0 bases and J by 4 bases, with 16 bases between the two germline ends. The CDR3 loop spans 16 amino acids. The CDR3 DNA sequence: TGTGCCAGCAGCGTAGTCTATCGCCGGTTTCGCACTGAAGCTTTCTTT. Amino acid sequence: CASSVVYRRFRTEAFF.

Many counts were recorded for this clonotype. The rearrangement uses TRBV7-2 and TRBJ1-1; D is uncertain. With 4 bases removed from V and 3 bases from J, the gap between germline ends came to 18 bases. CDR1 and CDR2 (germline): SGHTA, FQGNSA. The CDR3 loop spans 16 amino acids. The CDR3 bases are TGTGCCAGCAGCTCGGGTGCGGCACTGGCTGACACTGAAGCTTTCTTT. This codes for CASSSGAALADTEAFF.

The table lists this clonotype with a few counts. V is TRBV30 and J is TRBJ2-6; D call uncertain. This CDR3 comprises 14 residues. CDR1 is GTSNPN, CDR2 SVGIG, per germline (reference sequence). Trimming pared 3 bases from V and 2 bases from J, leaving 8 bases between. In DNA form, the CDR3 reads TGTGCCTGGAGATGGGGTCCTGGGGCCAACGTCCTGACTTTC. This sequence encodes CAWRWGPGANVLTF.

This clonotype was found once. For the CDR3, the DNA is TGTGCCAGCAGTCCGGGCACCTGGGGGGCGTTCTCTGGCTACACCTTC. This encodes CASSPGTWGAFSGYTF. This rearrangement joins TRBV27 to TRBJ1-2; weak D call: TRBD1 (6 bases). Germline CDR1 MNHEY, CDR2 SMNVEV (reference sequence). CDR3 size: 16 residues. The V gene lost 5 bases and the J gene lost 7 bases, with 23 bases spanning the gap.

V is TRBV5-1 and J is TRBJ2-5; TRBD1 agrees at 9 bases. V shed 3 bases and J 7 bases; nucleotides not matched to a gene: 7. Germline V gene data show CDR1 as SGHRS and CDR2 as YFSETQ. The CDR3 loop spans 14 amino acids. For the CDR3, the DNA is TGCGCCAGCAGCTCAAGGGACAGGGTGGGGACCCAGTACTTC. Protein sequence: CASSSRDRVGTQYF.

This clonotype has a handful of counts. The chain links TRBV19 to TRBJ2-2, with 7 nucleotides matching TRBD1. The length of the CDR3 is 21 residues. J gave up 0 bases and V 7 bases, and 23 bases lay outside the gene matches. Germline lookup yields CDR1 LNHDA and CDR2 SQIVND (reference sequence). In DNA form, the CDR3 reads TGTGCCAGTAAAACGTCATATTTCGGGACAGCTCTGTTCGCGAACACCGGGGAGCTGTTTTTT. The encoded protein is CASKTSYFGTALFANTGELFF.

This clonotype has only one observation. This chain connects TRBV12-3 or TRBV12-4 to TRBJ2-7; D assignment may be TRBD1 or TRBD2 (5 bases each). The CDR3 totals 14 residues. Trimming took 5 bases from V and 3 from J, leaving 14 bases between them. CDR3 bases: TGTGCCAGCAGTCACGGGACGGTCGGCTACGAGCAGTACTTC. Residues: CASSHGTVGYEQYF.

The chain joins TRBV6-6 to TRBJ2-7; TRBD1 might be the D (5 bases). Germline V gene sequence: CDR1 MNHNY, CDR2 SVGAGI (reference sequence). Trimming removed 5 bases from V and 3 bases from J, with 11 bases in between. This CDR3 contains 13 residues. CDR3 in DNA: TGTGCCAGCAGTCCAGGGCCGTACTACGAGCAGTACTTC. Its translation is CASSPGPYYEQYF.

J is TRBJ2-3 and V is TRBV12-3 or TRBV12-4; D remains unclear. The CDR3 spans 14 residues. V dropped 3 bases and J dropped 4 bases, with 11 bases sitting between them. The DNA of the CDR3 is TGTGCCAGCAGTTTTTCCCAGACTGCAGATACGCAGTATTTT. As protein: CASSFSQTADTQYF.

This clonotype was seen only a few times. The V gene is TRBV7-9, the J gene TRBJ2-1, with 12 bases matching TRBD2. The CDR3 has 16 residues. CDR1 is SEHNR, CDR2 FQNEAQ, per germline (reference sequence). The V gene end was trimmed by 4 bases and the J gene end by 8 bases; junction bases not matched to a gene: 9. Here the CDR3 reads CASSSTPTSGGYEQFF. The CDR3 DNA reads TGTGCCAGCAGCTCGACCCCGACTAGCGGGGGATATGAGCAGTTCTTC.

This chain links TRBV9 with TRBJ2-5; the D gene is possibly TRBD1 (5 bases). The ends were cut back, 3 bases at V and 5 bases at J, with 11 bases in the middle. The CDR3 runs to 13 residues. In germline, CDR1 is SGDLS, CDR2 YYNGEE. The CDR3 sequence: CASSGLPGETQYF. The CDR3 bases are TGTGCCAGCAGCGGCCTCCCAGGGGAGACCCAGTACTTC.

This clonotype was observed a handful of times. This rearrangement joins TRBV11-2 to TRBJ2-7; D remains unclear. Trimming removed 4 bases at V and 3 bases at J, with 4 bases between. The germline V gene encodes CDR1 SGHAT and CDR2 FQNNGV. This CDR3 is 11 amino acids long. As DNA, the CDR3 is TGTGCCAGCAGCTGGGACTACGAGCAGTACTTC. Amino acid sequence: CASSWDYEQYF.